This TCR beta chain derives from a study of siplizumab effects on memory and regulatory T cells (dated 2019 in TCRdb). Concerning the study at large: The study looked at the effect of siplizumab, an anti-CD2 antibody, on alloreactive T-cell subsets in allogeneic mixed lymphocyte reactions made from human PBMCs.

Library preparation was by the immunoSEQ multiplex PCR assay. Each sample had around 100,000 TCR templates assayed by the deep sequencing platform. Genomic DNA extracted from sorted T cells was used for TCRbeta CDR3 sequencing. On the study's bioinformatics: The R programming language was used for clonal analysis of TCRbeta CDR3 data. Alloreactive CD4+ and CD8+ clones were defined by comparing unstimulated samples with post-reaction CFSE-low samples. By matching sequences to the repertoires of sorted unstimulated Treg and non-Treg cells, each alloreactive CD4+ clone was assigned a regulatory or non-regulatory origin. As stored in TCRdb, this immuneACCESS dataset retains in-frame rearrangements with V and J assigned. A fraction of the clones does not appear; measured against another copy, unresolved V genes explain less than half of the discrepancy, and the remainder lacks a known reason. That table is the source of V, J and clone size, and D and trimming were worked out from the DNA. This sample lists about 63,000 clones; less than 90% were detected once. 3% to 4% of the sample is in the top ten clones.

As to this clone: The target of this receptor is not known. Per-nucleotide qualities are absent, and no much larger clonotype sits a single base away.

Broad study findings and their caveats: Siplizumab significantly reduced the cumulative frequency of alloreactive sequences traceable to unstimulated CD4+ memory T cells. Greater diversity appeared to be present in unstimulated naive T cells than in memory T cells, and a substantial contribution to the alloresponse seemed to be made by naive cells. Whether proliferating Tregs from siplizumab cultures actually had suppressive function was not functionally confirmed. Because sequences below about 10^-5 frequency were poorly captured, only a minor fraction of alloreactive clones could be mapped to unstimulated subsets. Roughly 80-97% of proliferating CD4+ or CD8+ clones could not be assigned a naive or memory phenotype. In reactions with siplizumab, an average of 68.8% of mappable alloreactive CD4+ clones were Treg-derived, compared with roughly 26% in control reactions.

The CDR3 goes from the cysteine to the phenylalanine over 13 residues. This entry keeps only the CDR3 DNA: 39 bases, framed from base 1. V sheds 6 bases and J sheds 1 base, leaving 9 bases between their ends. CDR1 and CDR2 were assigned from the germline V gene as MNHEY and SVGAGI. In addition, sequencing in three donor pairs included unstimulated CD8+ effector memory subsets alongside CD4+ naive, CD8+ naive, CD8+ TEMRA and CD4+ memory subsets. TCRbeta CDR3 sequencing was performed on sorted unstimulated T cells and on proliferating T cells recovered from mixed lymphocyte reactions. Fresh whole blood from roughly nine HLA-typed healthy donors was used as the source from which PBMCs were isolated.

This TCR came from a human donor in good health. Source material: memory CD4+ T cells sorted from blood. The label giving this sample's cell subset or site can be read as: unstimulated CD4+ memory T cells. The chain is encoded by TRBV6-5 joined to TRBJ1-1; no confident D gene assignment can be made. The DNA sequence is given as TGTGCCAGCAGGAGGCAGAAGAACACTGAAGCTTTCTTT. This translates into CASRRQKNTEAFF.